This is a list of T cell receptor beta chains from one sample in a study of shared clonotypes between healthy human individuals. TCRdb keeps only in-frame clones here, not all; method: immunoSEQ multiplex PCR. The data contain about 2 million clones, roughly 94% of them singletons. Material for sequencing was naive CD4+ T cells sorted from blood. These receptors all stem from a man in his late teens or twenties in good health. The CDR3 runs from the conserved cysteine through the conserved F or W. Fields, in order: clone size, V gene, J gene, D gene, CDR3 DNA, CDR3 protein. D genes are given only for firm matches. Some rows have no size entry. The others give once, few or many, or a class for an expanded clone.

size: -; V: TRBV4-1; J: TRBJ2-5; D: TRBD1; DNA: TGCGCCAGCAGGCCGATAGGGACAGGGGAAGAGACCCAGTACTTC; CDR3: CASRPIGTGEETQYF
size: -; V: TRBV30; J: TRBJ1-1; D: -; DNA: TGTGCCTGGGGGTCGGACACTGAAGCTTTCTTT; CDR3: CAWGSDTEAFF
size: -; V: TRBV4-1; J: TRBJ2-5; D: -; DNA: TGCGCCAGCAGCCAAGATCGGGCTAGCCGGGAGACCCAGTACTTC; CDR3: CASSQDRASRETQYF
size: -; V: TRBV7-2; J: TRBJ2-7; D: -; DNA: TGTGCCAGCAGACAGCAGGGTGGGCACGAGCAGTACTTC; CDR3: CASRQQGGHEQYF
size: -; V: TRBV5-1; J: TRBJ1-3; D: -; DNA: TGCGCCAGCAGCGGGGGATCTATCTCTGGAAACACCATATATTTT; CDR3: CASSGGSISGNTIYF
size: -; V: TRBV11-2; J: TRBJ2-5; D: TRBD2; DNA: TGTGCCAGCAGCCGACTGGGCGGGGGGGCCCAGGAGACCCAGTACTTC; CDR3: CASSRLGGGAQETQYF
size: -; V: TRBV23-1; J: TRBJ2-1; D: -; DNA: TGCGCCAGCAGTCAATCCCGGGGATGGGGCAATGAGCAGTTCTTC; CDR3: CASSQSRGWGNEQFF
size: -; V: TRBV18; J: TRBJ2-3; D: -; DNA: TGTGCCAGCTCACAAGTCCAGGACAGACGCGACACAGATACGCAGTATTTT; CDR3: CASSQVQDRRDTDTQYF
size: -; V: TRBV18; J: TRBJ1-1; D: -; DNA: TGTGCCAGCTCACCGCAGGGTCCCAACACTGAAGCTTTCTTT; CDR3: CASSPQGPNTEAFF
size: -; V: TRBV30; J: TRBJ1-2; D: -; DNA: TGTGCCTGGAGTCCGTCGGGGAAAGCCGGCTACACCTTC; CDR3: CAWSPSGKAGYTF
size: -; V: TRBV23-1; J: TRBJ1-5; D: -; DNA: TGCGCCAGCAGTCTATCACGGCGAAATAGCAATCAGCCCCAGCATTTT; CDR3: CASSLSRRNSNQPQHF
size: -; V: TRBV18; J: TRBJ1-2; D: TRBD1; DNA: TGTGCCAGCTCGCCTATCCGGGACAGGGTCGACTATGGCTACACCTTC; CDR3: CASSPIRDRVDYGYTF
size: -; V: TRBV7-2; J: TRBJ2-3; D: -; DNA: TGTGCCAGCAGCTTGGGGTGGAGCACAGATACGCAGTATTTT; CDR3: CASSLGWSTDTQYF
size: -; V: TRBV27; J: TRBJ2-6; D: -; DNA: TGTGCCAGCAGTTTATCAGTATCTGGGGCCAACGTCCTGACTTTC; CDR3: CASSLSVSGANVLTF
size: -; V: TRBV10-3; J: TRBJ2-1; D: -; DNA: TGTGCCATCAGTGAGTCGAGGGATGAGCAGTTCTTC; CDR3: CAISESRDEQFF
size: once; V: TRBV18; J: TRBJ1-4; D: TRBD1; DNA: TGTGCCAGCTCACCACTAACAGGGGCGGCGGAAAAACTGTTTTTT; CDR3: CASSPLTGAAEKLFF
size: -; V: TRBV18; J: TRBJ2-7; D: TRBD2; DNA: TGTGCCAGCTCATATGCGGGAGGTACCTACGAGCAGTACTTC; CDR3: CASSYAGGTYEQYF
size: -; V: TRBV18; J: TRBJ1-1; D: -; DNA: TGTGCCAGCTCACCTAGGGACAAGAACACTGAAGCTTTCTTT; CDR3: CASSPRDKNTEAFF
size: -; V: TRBV11-3; J: TRBJ2-5; D: -; DNA: TGTGCCAGCAGCTTAGGTCCAGGGGAAGAGACCCAGTACTTC; CDR3: CASSLGPGEETQYF
size: -; V: TRBV6-1; J: TRBJ2-5; D: TRBD2; DNA: TGTGCCAGCAAGCTAGCGGGACCCCAAGAGACCCAGTACTTC; CDR3: CASKLAGPQETQYF
size: -; V: TRBV11-2; J: TRBJ1-2; D: -; DNA: TGTGCCAGCAGCTACACCGGATTTTCCCTTGGCTACACCTTC; CDR3: CASSYTGFSLGYTF
size: once; V: TRBV7-2; J: TRBJ2-7; D: TRBD1; DNA: TGTGCCAGCGCAGACAGGGTGGGATACGAGCAGTACTTC; CDR3: CASADRVGYEQYF
size: -; V: TRBV4-3; J: TRBJ1-4; D: -; DNA: TGCGCCAGCAGCCAAGATCCGACACGAGAAAAACTGTTTTTT; CDR3: CASSQDPTREKLFF
size: -; V: TRBV14; J: TRBJ2-2; D: TRBD1; DNA: TGTGCCAGCAGCCCTCGACAGGGAAAGGGCTCCGGGGAGCTGTTTTTT; CDR3: CASSPRQGKGSGELFF
size: -; V: TRBV4-1; J: TRBJ1-2; D: -; DNA: TGCGCCAGCAGCCAAGAATTGCAGGGTAAGAAATATGGCTACACCTTC; CDR3: CASSQELQGKKYGYTF
size: -; V: TRBV30; J: TRBJ2-7; D: -; DNA: TGTGCCTGGAGAGCCAATGCAAGGGAGCAGTACTTC; CDR3: CAWRANAREQYF
size: -; V: TRBV7-3; J: TRBJ2-7; D: -; DNA: TGTGCCAGCAGCCCCCAAGTGAACTCCTACGAGCAGTACTTC; CDR3: CASSPQVNSYEQYF
size: -; V: TRBV19; J: TRBJ1-1; D: -; DNA: TGTGCCAGTAGTATCAGGCAGGGCTACACTGAAGCTTTCTTT; CDR3: CASSIRQGYTEAFF
size: -; V: TRBV7-6; J: TRBJ2-3; D: TRBD2; DNA: TGTGCCAGCAGCTTAGCTGCGTTAGCGGGAGGGCCAGATACGCAGTATTTT; CDR3: CASSLAALAGGPDTQYF
size: -; V: TRBV4-1; J: TRBJ2-7; D: -; DNA: TGCGCCAGCAGCCAAGATCGCCTCGAAGGACGCACCTACGAGCAGTACTTC; CDR3: CASSQDRLEGRTYEQYF
size: -; V: TRBV2; J: TRBJ2-4; D: TRBD1; DNA: TGTGCCAGCAGTCAAGACAGGGGGCGAAACATTCAGTACTTC; CDR3: CASSQDRGRNIQYF
size: once; V: TRBV5-4; J: TRBJ2-1; D: -; DNA: TGTGCCAGCAGCCCTAGCCCGAGCCCCAATGAGCAGTTCTTC; CDR3: CASSPSPSPNEQFF
size: -; V: TRBV7-2; J: TRBJ2-1; D: -; DNA: TGTGCCAGCAGCTTGACGGGCCAAGTATCGAATGAGCAGTTCTTC; CDR3: CASSLTGQVSNEQFF
size: -; V: TRBV6-5; J: TRBJ1-6; D: TRBD1; DNA: TGTGCCAGCCGGACAGGGGTCTCCTATAATTCACCCCTCCACTTT; CDR3: CASRTGVSYNSPLHF
size: -; V: TRBV9; J: TRBJ2-1; D: -; DNA: TGTGCCAGCAGCGCTATCGGACAGAACCGCAATGAGCAGTTCTTC; CDR3: CASSAIGQNRNEQFF
size: -; V: TRBV28; J: TRBJ2-5; D: -; DNA: TGTGCCAGCAGTTTAGGGGCAGGGGTAGAGACCCAGTACTTC; CDR3: CASSLGAGVETQYF
size: -; V: TRBV7-6; J: TRBJ2-5; D: -; DNA: TGTGCCAGCAGCCCTAGGGGGTGGCAAGAGACCCAGTACTTC; CDR3: CASSPRGWQETQYF